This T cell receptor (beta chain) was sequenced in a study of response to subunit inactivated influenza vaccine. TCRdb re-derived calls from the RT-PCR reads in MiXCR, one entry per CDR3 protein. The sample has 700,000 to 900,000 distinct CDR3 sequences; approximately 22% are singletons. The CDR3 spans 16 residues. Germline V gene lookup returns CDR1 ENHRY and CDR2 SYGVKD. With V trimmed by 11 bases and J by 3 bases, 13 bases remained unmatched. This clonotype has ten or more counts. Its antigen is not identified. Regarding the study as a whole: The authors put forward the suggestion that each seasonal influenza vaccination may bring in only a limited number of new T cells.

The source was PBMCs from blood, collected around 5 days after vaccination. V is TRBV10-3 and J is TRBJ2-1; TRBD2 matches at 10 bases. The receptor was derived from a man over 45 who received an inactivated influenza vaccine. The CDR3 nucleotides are TGTGCCTCGAGTCGAAAAGCGGGGGGGGGCTACAATGAGCAGTTCTTC. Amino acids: CASSRKAGGGYNEQFF.